The rows below give T cell receptor beta chains drawn from one sample of a study of blood T cell repertoires in COVID-19. Only in-frame clones appear in the TCRdb table, and some are missing; sequencing was by immunoSEQ multiplex PCR. The sample shows a few hundred thousand clones, over 75% of them seen only once. Sequencing used PBMCs or T cells enriched from blood (not recorded which). These receptors all come from a woman in her 30s who had recovered from COVID-19. The CDR3 runs from the conserved cysteine through the conserved F or W. The D gene is left open where the match is weak. Not every row has a clone size; where given, it reads once, few, many or a size class.

cdr3_length: 17; d_call: .; j_call: TRBJ1-1; v_call: TRBV4-1; clone_size: once; cdr3_nt: TGCGCCAGCAGCCAACCAGAGGTCCCGGGACACCTGCGGCGAGCTTTCTTT; cdr3_aa: CASSQPEVPGHLRRAFF
cdr3_length: 20; d_call: TRBD1; j_call: TRBJ1-5; v_call: TRBV4-1; clone_size: .; cdr3_nt: TGCGCCAGCAGCCAAGATCCGTGGTCCAAGAAGGGGGCGAGCAATCAGCCCCAGCATTTT; cdr3_aa: CASSQDPWSKKGASNQPQHF
cdr3_length: 15; d_call: .; j_call: TRBJ1-1; v_call: TRBV6-5; clone_size: .; cdr3_nt: TGTGCCGGATTCGGGGGAAGGGGATGGGACACTGAAGCTTTCTTT; cdr3_aa: CAGFGGRGWDTEAFF
cdr3_length: 15; d_call: .; j_call: TRBJ2-1; v_call: TRBV28; clone_size: .; cdr3_nt: TGTGCCAGCAGTTTATGGCTAGCTGCTCCGGATGAGCAGTTCTTC; cdr3_aa: CASSLWLAAPDEQFF
cdr3_length: 16; d_call: TRBD1; j_call: TRBJ1-2; v_call: TRBV30; clone_size: .; cdr3_nt: TGTGCCTGGAGTGCCCGGTGGGACAGAGGGATGTATGGCTACACCTTC; cdr3_aa: CAWSARWDRGMYGYTF
cdr3_length: 17; d_call: TRBD1; j_call: TRBJ1-4; v_call: TRBV15; clone_size: .; cdr3_nt: TGTGCCACCAGCCCCCGGACAGGGGGCAGCCCAGGTGAAAAACTGTTTTTT; cdr3_aa: CATSPRTGGSPGEKLFF
cdr3_length: 14; d_call: .; j_call: TRBJ1-4; v_call: TRBV9; clone_size: .; cdr3_nt: TGTGCCAGCAGCGTAGGGGGGCGGGATGAAAAACTGTTTTTT; cdr3_aa: CASSVGGRDEKLFF
cdr3_length: 13; d_call: .; j_call: TRBJ1-2; v_call: TRBV28; clone_size: .; cdr3_nt: TGTGCCAGCAGGCCCCAGGGGAGCTATGGCTACACCTTC; cdr3_aa: CASRPQGSYGYTF
cdr3_length: 16; d_call: .; j_call: TRBJ2-3; v_call: TRBV5-1; clone_size: .; cdr3_nt: TGCGCCAGCGCGCAATCTACTAGCTCAGTCACAGATACGCAGTATTTT; cdr3_aa: CASAQSTSSVTDTQYF
cdr3_length: 14; d_call: .; j_call: TRBJ1-2; v_call: TRBV3-1/TRBV3-2; clone_size: .; cdr3_nt: TGTGCCAGCTCAAGTGGCGGAGCTAACTATGGCTACACCTTC; cdr3_aa: CASSSGGANYGYTF
cdr3_length: 15; d_call: .; j_call: TRBJ1-6; v_call: TRBV5-1; clone_size: .; cdr3_nt: TGCGCCAGCAGCTCAGGGACTAGGGGAAATTCACCCCTCCACTTT; cdr3_aa: CASSSGTRGNSPLHF
cdr3_length: 13; d_call: .; j_call: TRBJ2-7; v_call: TRBV18; clone_size: .; cdr3_nt: TGTGCCAGCTCACACTCAGACAGGTACGAGCAGTACTTC; cdr3_aa: CASSHSDRYEQYF
cdr3_length: 14; d_call: .; j_call: TRBJ1-2; v_call: TRBV7-3; clone_size: .; cdr3_nt: TGTGCCAGCAGCTTAACGGCAGGGGCCTATGGCTACACCTTC; cdr3_aa: CASSLTAGAYGYTF
cdr3_length: 13; d_call: .; j_call: TRBJ1-2; v_call: TRBV7-8; clone_size: .; cdr3_nt: TGTGCCAGCAGCGCAGAGACAGACTATGGCTACACCTTC; cdr3_aa: CASSAETDYGYTF
cdr3_length: 14; d_call: .; j_call: TRBJ2-7; v_call: TRBV7-9; clone_size: .; cdr3_nt: TGTGCCAGCAGCCCTATGAGGTCCCGGTGGGAGCAGTACTTC; cdr3_aa: CASSPMRSRWEQYF
cdr3_length: 14; d_call: .; j_call: TRBJ2-2; v_call: TRBV7-9; clone_size: .; cdr3_nt: TGTGCCAGCAGGCGCGGGACGGACACCGGGGAGCTGTTTTTT; cdr3_aa: CASRRGTDTGELFF
cdr3_length: 12; d_call: .; j_call: TRBJ2-7; v_call: TRBV14; clone_size: few; cdr3_nt: TGTGCCAGCAGCCAAGCGGCCGGGTCCGCGTACTTC; cdr3_aa: CASSQAAGSAYF
cdr3_length: 15; d_call: .; j_call: TRBJ1-4; v_call: TRBV3-1/TRBV3-2; clone_size: .; cdr3_nt: TGTGCCAGCAGCCAAGTGGGGGGATTCGGTGAAAAACTGTTTTTT; cdr3_aa: CASSQVGGFGEKLFF
cdr3_length: 14; d_call: .; j_call: TRBJ2-7; v_call: TRBV6-4; clone_size: .; cdr3_nt: TGTGCCAGCAGTGCCTACCAGGGGAGTTACGAGCAGTACTTC; cdr3_aa: CASSAYQGSYEQYF
cdr3_length: 14; d_call: .; j_call: TRBJ1-1; v_call: TRBV18; clone_size: .; cdr3_nt: TGTGCCAGCTCCCGCTCGGGGTTAGACACTGAAGCTTTCTTT; cdr3_aa: CASSRSGLDTEAFF
cdr3_length: 14; d_call: .; j_call: TRBJ2-7; v_call: TRBV28; clone_size: .; cdr3_nt: TGTGCCAGCAGAACAGAGTTTTACTCCTACGAGCAGTACTTC; cdr3_aa: CASRTEFYSYEQYF
cdr3_length: 18; d_call: TRBD2; j_call: TRBJ2-7; v_call: TRBV24-1; clone_size: .; cdr3_nt: TGTGCCACCAGTGGAAGTGGGACTAGCGGGAGCTCGCTCTACGAGCAGTACTTC; cdr3_aa: CATSGSGTSGSSLYEQYF
cdr3_length: 15; d_call: TRBD1; j_call: TRBJ2-7; v_call: TRBV7-8; clone_size: .; cdr3_nt: TGTGCCAGCAGCTCCCGAGGGACAGGGGATTACGAGCAGTACTTC; cdr3_aa: CASSSRGTGDYEQYF
cdr3_length: 12; d_call: .; j_call: TRBJ1-3; v_call: TRBV19; clone_size: .; cdr3_nt: TGTGCCAGTAGTACCCGGGGTGGCACCATATATTTT; cdr3_aa: CASSTRGGTIYF
cdr3_length: 15; d_call: .; j_call: TRBJ2-7; v_call: TRBV10-3; clone_size: .; cdr3_nt: TGTGCCATCAGTGAGTCGGACAGCAGCTCCTACGAGCAGTACTTC; cdr3_aa: CAISESDSSSYEQYF
cdr3_length: 12; d_call: .; j_call: TRBJ2-3; v_call: TRBV28; clone_size: .; cdr3_nt: TGTGCCAGCAGTTTAACGGGAGATACGCAGTATTTT; cdr3_aa: CASSLTGDTQYF
cdr3_length: 15; d_call: TRBD1; j_call: TRBJ1-3; v_call: TRBV5-4; clone_size: .; cdr3_nt: TGTGCCAGCAGTGAGGACAGGGGTTATGGAAACACCATATATTTT; cdr3_aa: CASSEDRGYGNTIYF
cdr3_length: 14; d_call: .; j_call: TRBJ2-5; v_call: TRBV6-5; clone_size: once; cdr3_nt: TGTGCCAGCAGCCACCACGGATTCGGGGAGACCCAGTACTTC; cdr3_aa: CASSHHGFGETQYF
cdr3_length: 16; d_call: TRBD1; j_call: TRBJ2-1; v_call: TRBV4-1; clone_size: .; cdr3_nt: TGCGCCAGCAGCCAAGTCACAGGGGGGATGAACAATGAGCAGTTCTTC; cdr3_aa: CASSQVTGGMNNEQFF
cdr3_length: 16; d_call: .; j_call: TRBJ1-4; v_call: TRBV7-9; clone_size: .; cdr3_nt: TGTGCCAGCAGCTTTCGACCGGGACTCATAAATGAAAAACTGTTTTTT; cdr3_aa: CASSFRPGLINEKLFF
cdr3_length: 14; d_call: .; j_call: TRBJ1-4; v_call: TRBV29-1; clone_size: .; cdr3_nt: TGCAGCGTTCTTCACCAGGGAAATAATGAAAAACTGTTTTTT; cdr3_aa: CSVLHQGNNEKLFF
cdr3_length: 19; d_call: .; j_call: TRBJ2-3; v_call: TRBV28; clone_size: .; cdr3_nt: TGTGCCAGCAGTTCCTTTCCCCGTTCCGACACGTCTAGCACAGATACGCAGTATTTT; cdr3_aa: CASSSFPRSDTSSTDTQYF
cdr3_length: 13; d_call: .; j_call: TRBJ2-1; v_call: TRBV13; clone_size: .; cdr3_nt: TGTGCCAGCAGCTTGGGTCGGAGCAATGAGCAGTTCTTC; cdr3_aa: CASSLGRSNEQFF
cdr3_length: 17; d_call: TRBD1; j_call: TRBJ1-6; v_call: TRBV27; clone_size: .; cdr3_nt: TGTGCCAGCAGTCAACGACAGGGGCGCTCTTTAAATTCACCCCTCCACTTT; cdr3_aa: CASSQRQGRSLNSPLHF
cdr3_length: 15; d_call: TRBD1; j_call: TRBJ2-3; v_call: TRBV2; clone_size: .; cdr3_nt: TGTGCCAGCAGTGTGGGGACAGCTAGCACAGATACGCAGTATTTT; cdr3_aa: CASSVGTASTDTQYF
cdr3_length: 13; d_call: .; j_call: TRBJ2-1; v_call: TRBV10-3; clone_size: .; cdr3_nt: TGTGCCATCAGTGATCTCAGGGGTGATGAGCAGTTCTTC; cdr3_aa: CAISDLRGDEQFF
cdr3_length: 17; d_call: .; j_call: TRBJ1-5; v_call: TRBV28; clone_size: once; cdr3_nt: TGTGCCAGCAGTTCCCCCTATTATAGTGACACGAATCAGCCCCAGCATTTT; cdr3_aa: CASSSPYYSDTNQPQHF
cdr3_length: 17; d_call: TRBD2; j_call: TRBJ2-1; v_call: TRBV11-3; clone_size: .; cdr3_nt: TGTGCCAGCAGCTTCAGGTCGGGGAGGGATCGAGACAATGAGCAGTTCTTC; cdr3_aa: CASSFRSGRDRDNEQFF